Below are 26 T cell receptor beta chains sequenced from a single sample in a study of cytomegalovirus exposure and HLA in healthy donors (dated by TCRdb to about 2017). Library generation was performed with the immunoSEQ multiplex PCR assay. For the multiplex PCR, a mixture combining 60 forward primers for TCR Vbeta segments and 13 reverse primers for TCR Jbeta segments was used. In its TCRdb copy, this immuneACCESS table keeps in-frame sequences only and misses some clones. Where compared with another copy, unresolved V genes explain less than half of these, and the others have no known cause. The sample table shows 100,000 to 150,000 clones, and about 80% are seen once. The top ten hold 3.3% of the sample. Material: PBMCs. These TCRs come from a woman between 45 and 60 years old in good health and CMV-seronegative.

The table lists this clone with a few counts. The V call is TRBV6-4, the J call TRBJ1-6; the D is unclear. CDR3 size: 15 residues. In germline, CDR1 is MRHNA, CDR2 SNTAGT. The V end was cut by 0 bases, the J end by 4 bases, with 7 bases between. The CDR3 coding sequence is TGTGCCAGCAGTGACTCGCCAGATTATAATTCACCCCTCCACTTT. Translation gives CASSDSPDYNSPLHF.

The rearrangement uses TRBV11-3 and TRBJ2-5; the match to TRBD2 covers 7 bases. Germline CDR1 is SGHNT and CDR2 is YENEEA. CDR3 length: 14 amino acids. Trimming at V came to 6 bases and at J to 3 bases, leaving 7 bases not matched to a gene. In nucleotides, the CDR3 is TGTGCCAGCAGGTGGCGTCTAGCGGAAGAGACCCAGTACTTC. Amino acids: CASRWRLAEETQYF.

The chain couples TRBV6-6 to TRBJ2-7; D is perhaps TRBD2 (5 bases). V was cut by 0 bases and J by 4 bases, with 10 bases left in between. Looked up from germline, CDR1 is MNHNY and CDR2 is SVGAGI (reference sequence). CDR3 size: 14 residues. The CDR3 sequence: CASSYSGILYEQYF. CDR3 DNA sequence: TGTGCCAGCAGTTACTCCGGGATCTTGTACGAGCAGTACTTC.

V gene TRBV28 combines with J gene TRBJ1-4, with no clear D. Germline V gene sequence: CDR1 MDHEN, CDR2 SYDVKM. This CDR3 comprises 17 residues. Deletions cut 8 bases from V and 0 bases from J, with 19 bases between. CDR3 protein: CASPLGRERSTNEKLFF. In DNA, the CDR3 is TGTGCCAGCCCCCTCGGCCGGGAGAGATCAACTAATGAAAAACTGTTTTTT.

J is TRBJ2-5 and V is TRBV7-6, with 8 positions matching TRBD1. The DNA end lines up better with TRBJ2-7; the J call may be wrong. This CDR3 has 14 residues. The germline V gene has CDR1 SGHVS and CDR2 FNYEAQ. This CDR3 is CASSSQGGSYEQYF. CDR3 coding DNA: TGTGCCAGCAGCTCACAGGGGGGATCCTACGAGCAGTACTTC.

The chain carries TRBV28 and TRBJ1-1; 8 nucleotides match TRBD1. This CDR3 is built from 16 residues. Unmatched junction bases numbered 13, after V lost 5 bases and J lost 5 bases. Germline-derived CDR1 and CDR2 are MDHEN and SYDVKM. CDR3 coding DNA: TGTGCCAGCAGTCCGACGATGGACAGGGTTGGAACTGAAGCTTTCTTT. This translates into CASSPTMDRVGTEAFF.

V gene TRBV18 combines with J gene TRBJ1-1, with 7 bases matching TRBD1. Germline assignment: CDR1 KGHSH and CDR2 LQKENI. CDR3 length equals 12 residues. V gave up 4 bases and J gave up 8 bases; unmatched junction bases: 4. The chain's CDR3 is CASSHPGGEAFF. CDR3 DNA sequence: TGTGCCAGCTCACACCCAGGGGGGGAAGCTTTCTTT.

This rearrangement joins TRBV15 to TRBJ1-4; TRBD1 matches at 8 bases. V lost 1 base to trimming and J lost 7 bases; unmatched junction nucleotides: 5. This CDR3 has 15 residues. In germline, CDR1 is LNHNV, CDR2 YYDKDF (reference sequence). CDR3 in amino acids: CATSRVTGVVEKLFF. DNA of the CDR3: TGTGCCACCAGCAGAGTGACAGGGGTGGTTGAAAAACTGTTTTTT.

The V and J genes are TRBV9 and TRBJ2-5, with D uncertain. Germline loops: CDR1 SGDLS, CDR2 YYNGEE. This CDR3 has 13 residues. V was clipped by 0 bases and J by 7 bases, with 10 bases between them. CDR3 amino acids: CASSVEGAGTQYF. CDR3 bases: TGTGCCAGCAGCGTAGAAGGTGCAGGGACCCAGTACTTC.

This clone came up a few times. This chain's CDR3 is CASSVDGENEQFF. In DNA, the CDR3 is TGTGCCAGCAGCGTTGACGGAGAAAATGAGCAGTTCTTC. This chain connects TRBV9 to TRBJ2-1; no reliable D call. The CDR3 runs 13 residues. Germline V gene lookup returns CDR1 SGDLS and CDR2 YYNGEE. Trimming removed 2 bases from V and 7 bases from J, with 10 bases in between.

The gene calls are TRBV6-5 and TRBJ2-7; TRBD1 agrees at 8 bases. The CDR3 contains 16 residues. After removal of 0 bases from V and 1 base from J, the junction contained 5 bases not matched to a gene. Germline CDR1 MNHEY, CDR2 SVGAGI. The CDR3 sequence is CASSYSHRGLSYEQYF. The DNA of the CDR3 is TGTGCCAGCAGTTACTCCCACAGGGGGTTATCCTACGAGCAGTACTTC.

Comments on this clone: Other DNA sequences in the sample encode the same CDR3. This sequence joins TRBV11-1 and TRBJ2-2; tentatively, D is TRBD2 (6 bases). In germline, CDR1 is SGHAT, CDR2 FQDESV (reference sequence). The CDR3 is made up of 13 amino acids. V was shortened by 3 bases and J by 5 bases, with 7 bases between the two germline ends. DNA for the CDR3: TGTGCCAGCAGCTTGGGAGGTACCGGGGAGCTGTTTTTT. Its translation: CASSLGGTGELFF.

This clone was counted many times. The CDR3 bases are TGTGCCAGCAGTGAACTAGCGGGAGGGCCAGATACGCAGTATTTT. As protein: CASSELAGGPDTQYF. This rearrangement joins TRBV6-1 to TRBJ2-3, with 12 positions matching TRBD2. Trimming removed 2 bases from V and 4 bases from J; junction bases left unmatched: 1. Germline V gives CDR1 MNHNS, CDR2 SASEGT. The CDR3 is 15 residues long.

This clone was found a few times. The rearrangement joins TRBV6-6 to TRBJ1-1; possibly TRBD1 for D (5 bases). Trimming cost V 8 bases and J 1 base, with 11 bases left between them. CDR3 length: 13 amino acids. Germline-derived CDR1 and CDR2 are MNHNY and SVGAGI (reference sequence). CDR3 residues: CASGSTGNTEAFF. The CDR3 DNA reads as TGTGCCAGCGGGTCCACAGGGAACACTGAAGCTTTCTTT.

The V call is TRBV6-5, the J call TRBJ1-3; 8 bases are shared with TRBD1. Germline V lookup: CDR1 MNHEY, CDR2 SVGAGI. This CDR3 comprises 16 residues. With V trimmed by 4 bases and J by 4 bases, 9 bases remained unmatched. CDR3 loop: CASSSPTGGSGNTIYF. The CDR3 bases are TGTGCCAGCAGTTCCCCAACAGGGGGTTCAGGAAACACCATATATTTT.

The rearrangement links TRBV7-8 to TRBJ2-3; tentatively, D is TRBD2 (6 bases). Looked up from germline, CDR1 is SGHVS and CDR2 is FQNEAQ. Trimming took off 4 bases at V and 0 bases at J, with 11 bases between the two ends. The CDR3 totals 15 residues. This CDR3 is CASSSSGSSTDTQYF. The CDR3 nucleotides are TGTGCCAGCAGCTCGAGCGGGTCTAGCACAGATACGCAGTATTTT.

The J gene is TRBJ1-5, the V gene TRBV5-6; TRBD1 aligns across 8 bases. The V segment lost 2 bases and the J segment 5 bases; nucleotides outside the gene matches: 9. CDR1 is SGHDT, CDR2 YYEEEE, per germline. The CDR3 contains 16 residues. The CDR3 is CASSFGMGQADQPQHF. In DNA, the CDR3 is TGTGCCAGCAGCTTTGGCATGGGACAGGCGGATCAGCCCCAGCATTTT.

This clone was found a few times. CDR3 DNA: TGTGCCAGCAGCCAAGTACTAGCGGGAGGTGATACGCCCTACGAGCAGTACTTC. Translating gives CASSQVLAGGDTPYEQYF. The rearrangement joins TRBV4-2 to TRBJ2-7; 12 bases match TRBD2. The germline CDR1 and CDR2 sequences are LGHNA and YNFKEQ. V lost 1 base to trimming and J lost 2 bases; unmatched junction nucleotides: 9. CDR3 length: 18 residues.

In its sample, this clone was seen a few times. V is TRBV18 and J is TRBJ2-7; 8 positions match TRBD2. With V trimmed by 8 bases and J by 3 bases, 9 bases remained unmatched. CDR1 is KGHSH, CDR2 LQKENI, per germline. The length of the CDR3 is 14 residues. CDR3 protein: CASQGSGSSYEQYF. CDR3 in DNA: TGTGCCAGCCAGGGCAGCGGGAGTAGCTACGAGCAGTACTTC.

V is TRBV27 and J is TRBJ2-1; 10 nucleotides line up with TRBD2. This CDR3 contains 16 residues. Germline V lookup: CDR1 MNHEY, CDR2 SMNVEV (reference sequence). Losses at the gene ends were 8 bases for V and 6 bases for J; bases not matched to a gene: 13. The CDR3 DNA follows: TGTGCCAGCGCTACATCAGCGGGAGGGATGAGCAATGAGCAGTTCTTC. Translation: CASATSAGGMSNEQFF.

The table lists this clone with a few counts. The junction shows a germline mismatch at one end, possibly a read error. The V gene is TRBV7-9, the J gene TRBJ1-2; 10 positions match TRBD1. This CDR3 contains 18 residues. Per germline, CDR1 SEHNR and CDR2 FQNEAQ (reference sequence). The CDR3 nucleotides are TGTTCCAGCAGCTTCCGAAAAACCGGGACAGGGGCAATCTCTGGCTACACCTTC. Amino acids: CSSSFRKTGTGAISGYTF.

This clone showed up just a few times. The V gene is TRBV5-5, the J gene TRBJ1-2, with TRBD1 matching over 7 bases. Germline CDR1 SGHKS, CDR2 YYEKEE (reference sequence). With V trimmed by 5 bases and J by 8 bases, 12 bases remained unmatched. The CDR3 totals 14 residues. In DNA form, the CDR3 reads TGTGCCAGCAGTCGCCCCTCACAGGGGATCGGCTACACCTTC. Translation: CASSRPSQGIGYTF.

This CDR3 is CASSLVAGGSYEQYF. In nucleotides, the CDR3 is TGTGCCAGCAGCTTAGTTGCGGGAGGCTCCTACGAGCAGTACTTC. The V and J genes are TRBV11-2 and TRBJ2-7; TRBD2 matches 8 bases. The CDR3 runs 15 residues. V shed 1 base, J shed 0 bases, and the junction held 2 bases outside the gene matches. CDR1 and CDR2 from the germline V gene are SGHAT and FQNNGV.

The CDR3 DNA sequence: TGTGCCAGCACCTCGACAGGGACCTACAATGAGCAGTTCTTC. Protein product: CASTSTGTYNEQFF. V is TRBV27 and J is TRBJ2-1; 7 positions agree with TRBD1. Germline values: CDR1 MNHEY, CDR2 SMNVEV (reference sequence). Unmatched junction bases numbered 5, after V lost 7 bases and J lost 2 bases. The CDR3 runs to 14 residues.

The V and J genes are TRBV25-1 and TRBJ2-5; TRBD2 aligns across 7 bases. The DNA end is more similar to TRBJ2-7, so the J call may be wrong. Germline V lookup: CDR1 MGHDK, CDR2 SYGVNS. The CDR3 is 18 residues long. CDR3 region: CASSSNSGAGGSSYEQYF. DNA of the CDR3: TGTGCCAGCAGTTCCAACTCCGGGGCCGGGGGGAGCTCCTACGAGCAGTACTTC.

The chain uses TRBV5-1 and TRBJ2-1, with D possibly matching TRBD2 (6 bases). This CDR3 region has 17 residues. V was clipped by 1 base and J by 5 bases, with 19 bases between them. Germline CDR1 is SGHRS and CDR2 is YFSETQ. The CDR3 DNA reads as TGCGCCAGCAGCTTGCTTTCGGGAAGCGGGCTTGACAATGAGCAGTTCTTC. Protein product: CASSLLSGSGLDNEQFF. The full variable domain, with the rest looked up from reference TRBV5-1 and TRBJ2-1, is KAGVTQTPRYLIKTRGQQVTLSCSPISGHRSVSWYQQTPGQGLQFLFEYFSETQRNKGNFPGRFSGRQFSNSRSEMNVSTLELGDSALYLCASSLLSGSGLDNEQFFGPGTRLTVL.